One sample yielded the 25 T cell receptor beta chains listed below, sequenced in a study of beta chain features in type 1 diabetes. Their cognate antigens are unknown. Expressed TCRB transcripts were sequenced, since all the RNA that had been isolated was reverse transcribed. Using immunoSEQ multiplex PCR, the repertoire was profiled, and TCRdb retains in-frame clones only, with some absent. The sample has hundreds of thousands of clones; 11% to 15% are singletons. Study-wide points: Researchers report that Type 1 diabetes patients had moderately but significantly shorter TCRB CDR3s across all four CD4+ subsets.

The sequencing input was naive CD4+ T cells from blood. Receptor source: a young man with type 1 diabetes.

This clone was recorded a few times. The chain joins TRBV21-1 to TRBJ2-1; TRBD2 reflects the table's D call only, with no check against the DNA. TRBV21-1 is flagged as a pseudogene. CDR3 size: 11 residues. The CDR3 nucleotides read TGTGCCAGCAGCATGCGGGATGAGCAGTTCTTC. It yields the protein CASSMRDEQFF.

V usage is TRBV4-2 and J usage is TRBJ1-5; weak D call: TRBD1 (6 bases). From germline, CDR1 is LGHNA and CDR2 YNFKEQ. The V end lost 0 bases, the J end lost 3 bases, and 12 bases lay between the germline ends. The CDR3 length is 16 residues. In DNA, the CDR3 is TGTGCCAGCAGCCAAGATGGGGGCAAGAACAATCAGCCCCAGCATTTT. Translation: CASSQDGGKNNQPQHF.

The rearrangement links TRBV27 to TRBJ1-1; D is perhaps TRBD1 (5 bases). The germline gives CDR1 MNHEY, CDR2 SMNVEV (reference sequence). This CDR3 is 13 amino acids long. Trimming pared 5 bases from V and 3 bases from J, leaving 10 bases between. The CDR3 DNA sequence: TGTGCCAGCAGTCAGAAAGGGGACACTGAAGCTTTCTTT. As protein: CASSQKGDTEAFF.

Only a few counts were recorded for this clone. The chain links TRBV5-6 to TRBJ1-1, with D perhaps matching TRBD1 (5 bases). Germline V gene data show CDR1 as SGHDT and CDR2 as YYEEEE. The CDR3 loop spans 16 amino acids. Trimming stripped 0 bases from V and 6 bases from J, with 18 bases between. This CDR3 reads CASSLASFRDGSEAFF. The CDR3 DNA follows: TGTGCCAGCAGCTTGGCCTCTTTCCGGGACGGCTCTGAAGCTTTCTTT.

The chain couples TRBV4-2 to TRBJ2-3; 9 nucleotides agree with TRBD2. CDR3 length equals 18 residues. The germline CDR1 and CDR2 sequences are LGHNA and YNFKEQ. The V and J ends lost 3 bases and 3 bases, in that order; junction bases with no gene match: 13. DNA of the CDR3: TGTGCCAGCAGCCAGGACCCACAGGCGGGGGGGATGACAGATACGCAGTATTTT. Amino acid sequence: CASSQDPQAGGMTDTQYF.

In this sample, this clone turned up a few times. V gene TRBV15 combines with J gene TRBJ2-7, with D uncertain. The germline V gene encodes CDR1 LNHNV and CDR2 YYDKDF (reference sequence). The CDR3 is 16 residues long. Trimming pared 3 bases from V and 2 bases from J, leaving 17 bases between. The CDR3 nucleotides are TGTGCCACCAGCAGCCCTTTGTTCGACAATACCTACGAGCAGTACTTC. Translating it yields CATSSPLFDNTYEQYF. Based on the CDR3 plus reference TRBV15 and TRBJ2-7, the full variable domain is DAMVIQNPRYQVTQFGKPVTLSCSQTLNHNVMYWYQQKSSQAPKLLFHYYDKDFNNEADTPDNFQSRRPNTSFCFLDIRSPGLGDTAMYLCATSSPLFDNTYEQYFGPGTRLTVT.

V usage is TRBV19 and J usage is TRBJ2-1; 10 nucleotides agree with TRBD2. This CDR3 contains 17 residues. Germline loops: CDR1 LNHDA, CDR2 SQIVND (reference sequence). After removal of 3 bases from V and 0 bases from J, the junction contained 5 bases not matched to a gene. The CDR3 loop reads CASSIQRGGYSYNEQFF. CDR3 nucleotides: TGTGCCAGTAGTATCCAGCGGGGGGGATACTCCTACAATGAGCAGTTCTTC.

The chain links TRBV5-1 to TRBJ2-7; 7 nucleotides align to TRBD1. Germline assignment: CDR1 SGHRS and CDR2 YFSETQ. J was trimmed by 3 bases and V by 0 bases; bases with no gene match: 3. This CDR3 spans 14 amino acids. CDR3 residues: CASSLVPGGYEQYF. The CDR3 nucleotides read TGCGCCAGCAGCTTGGTGCCAGGGGGCTACGAGCAGTACTTC.

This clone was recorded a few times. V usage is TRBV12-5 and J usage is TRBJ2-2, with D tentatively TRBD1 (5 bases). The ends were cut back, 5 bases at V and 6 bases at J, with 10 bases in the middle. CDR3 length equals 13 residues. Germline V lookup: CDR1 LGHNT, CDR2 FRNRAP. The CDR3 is CASGPQGSGELFF. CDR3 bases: TGTGCTAGTGGTCCTCAGGGCTCCGGGGAGCTGTTTTTT.

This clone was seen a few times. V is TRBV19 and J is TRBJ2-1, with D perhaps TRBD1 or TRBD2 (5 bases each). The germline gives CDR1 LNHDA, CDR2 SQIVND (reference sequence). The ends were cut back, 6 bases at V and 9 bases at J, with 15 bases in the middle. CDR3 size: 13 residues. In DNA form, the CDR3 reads TGTGCCAGTAGCACGGGACGGGTTGGTGAGCAGTTCTTC. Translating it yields CASSTGRVGEQFF.

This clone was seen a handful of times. The CDR3 coding sequence is TGTGCCAGCAGGGCACTAGCGGGGCCACAAGAGACCCAGTACTTC. Residues: CASRALAGPQETQYF. V is TRBV14 and J is TRBJ2-5; 10 nucleotides align to TRBD2. CDR1 and CDR2 (germline): SGHDN, FVKESK. The CDR3 sequence is 15 residues long. J was trimmed by 2 bases and V by 6 bases; bases with no gene match: 6.

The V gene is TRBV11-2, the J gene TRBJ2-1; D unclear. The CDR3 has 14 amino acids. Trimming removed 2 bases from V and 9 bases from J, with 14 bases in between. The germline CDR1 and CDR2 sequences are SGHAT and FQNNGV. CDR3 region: CASSLTETWGEQFF. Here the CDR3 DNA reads TGTGCCAGCAGCTTAACGGAGACCTGGGGTGAGCAGTTCTTC.

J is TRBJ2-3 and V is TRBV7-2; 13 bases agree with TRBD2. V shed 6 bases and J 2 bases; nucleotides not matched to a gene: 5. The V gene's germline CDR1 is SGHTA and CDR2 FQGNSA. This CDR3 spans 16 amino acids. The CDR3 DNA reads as TGTGCCAGCAGACGACTAGCGGGAGGCCACACAGATACGCAGTATTTT. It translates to CASRRLAGGHTDTQYF.

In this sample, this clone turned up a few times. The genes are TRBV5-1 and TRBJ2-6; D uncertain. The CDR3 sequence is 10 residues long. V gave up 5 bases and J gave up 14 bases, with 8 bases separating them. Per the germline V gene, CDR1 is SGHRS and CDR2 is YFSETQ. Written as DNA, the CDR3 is TGCGCCAGCAGTCTCCTTATCCTGACTTTC. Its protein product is CASSLLILTF.

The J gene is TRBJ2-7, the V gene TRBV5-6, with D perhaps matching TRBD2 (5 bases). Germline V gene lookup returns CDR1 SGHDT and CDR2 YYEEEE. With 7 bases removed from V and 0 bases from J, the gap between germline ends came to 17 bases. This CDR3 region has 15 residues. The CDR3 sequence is CASSQWRPNSYEQYF. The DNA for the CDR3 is TGTGCCAGCTCACAATGGAGGCCGAACTCCTACGAGCAGTACTTC.

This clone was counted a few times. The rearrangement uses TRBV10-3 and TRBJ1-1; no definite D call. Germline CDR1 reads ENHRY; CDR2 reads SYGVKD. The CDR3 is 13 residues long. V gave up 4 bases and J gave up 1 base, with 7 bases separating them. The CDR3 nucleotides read TGTGCCATCAGTGCCCGGAGGAACACTGAAGCTTTCTTT. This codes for CAISARRNTEAFF.

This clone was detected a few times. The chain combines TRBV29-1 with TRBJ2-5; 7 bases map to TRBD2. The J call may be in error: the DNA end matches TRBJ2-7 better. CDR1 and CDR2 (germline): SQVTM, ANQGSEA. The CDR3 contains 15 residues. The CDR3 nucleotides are TGCAGCGTTGAAGGAATCCGCGGGGGATCCTACGAGCAGTACTTC. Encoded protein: CSVEGIRGGSYEQYF.

CDR3 in DNA: TGTGCCAGCAGAGACTTGGGGTACGGGGAGCTGTTTTTT. Amino acids: CASRDLGYGELFF. The chain joins TRBV2 to TRBJ2-2; the D is unclear. Germline-derived CDR1 and CDR2 are SNHLY and FYNNEI. The CDR3 is 13 residues long. Trimming cost V 6 bases and J 7 bases, with 12 bases left between them. The full variable domain, completed using reference TRBV2 and TRBJ2-2, is EPEVTQTPSHQVTQMGQEVILRCVPISNHLYFYWYRQILGQKVEFLVSFYNNEISEKSEIFDDQFSVERPDGSNFTLKIRSTKLEDSAMYFCASRDLGYGELFFGEGSRLTVL.

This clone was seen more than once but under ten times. The CDR3, as DNA: TGTGCCAGCTCACCCTCAGACGGCAATGAGCAGTTCTTC. Translated: CASSPSDGNEQFF. The V call is TRBV18, the J call TRBJ2-1; no clear D gene. Germline lookup yields CDR1 KGHSH and CDR2 LQKENI. This CDR3 has 13 residues. V lost 3 bases and J 6 bases, leaving 9 bases between the germline ends.

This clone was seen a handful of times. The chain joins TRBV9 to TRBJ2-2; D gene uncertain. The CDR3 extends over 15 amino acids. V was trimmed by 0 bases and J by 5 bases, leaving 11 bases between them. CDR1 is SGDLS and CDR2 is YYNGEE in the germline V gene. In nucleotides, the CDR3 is TGTGCCAGCAGCGTAGCTATTGGATCAACCGGGGAGCTGTTTTTT. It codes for CASSVAIGSTGELFF. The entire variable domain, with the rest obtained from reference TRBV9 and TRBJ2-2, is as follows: DSGVTQTPKHLITATGQRVTLRCSPRSGDLSVYWYQQSLDQGLQFLIQYYNGEERAKGNILERFSAQQFPDLHSELNLSSLELGDSALYFCASSVAIGSTGELFFGEGSRLTVL.

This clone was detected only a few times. The CDR3 region has the DNA TGTGCCAGCAGCACGGGGACCGTGGATACGCAGTATTTT. It translates to CASSTGTVDTQYF. This chain joins TRBV5-6 and TRBJ2-3; either TRBD1 or TRBD2 may supply D (5 bases each). Trimming stripped 4 bases from V and 6 bases from J, with 12 bases between. Germline lookup yields CDR1 SGHDT and CDR2 YYEEEE. The CDR3 runs to 13 residues.

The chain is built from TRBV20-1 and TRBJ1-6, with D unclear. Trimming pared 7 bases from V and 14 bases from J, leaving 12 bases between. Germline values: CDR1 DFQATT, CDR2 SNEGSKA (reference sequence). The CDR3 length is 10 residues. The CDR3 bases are TGCAGTGTCCCGGGATATTCCCTCCACTTT. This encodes CSVPGYSLHF.

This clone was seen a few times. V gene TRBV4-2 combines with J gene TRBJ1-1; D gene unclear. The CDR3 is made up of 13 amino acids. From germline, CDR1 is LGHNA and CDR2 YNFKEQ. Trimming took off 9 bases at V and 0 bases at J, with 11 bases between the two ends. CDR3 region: CASREFMNTEAFF. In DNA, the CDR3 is TGTGCCAGTCGAGAGTTCATGAACACTGAAGCTTTCTTT.

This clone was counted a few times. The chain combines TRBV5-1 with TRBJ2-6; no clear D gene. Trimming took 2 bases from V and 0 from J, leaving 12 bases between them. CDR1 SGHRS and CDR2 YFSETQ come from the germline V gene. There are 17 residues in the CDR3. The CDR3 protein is CASSLGQVPSGANVLTF. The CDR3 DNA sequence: TGCGCCAGCAGCTTAGGCCAGGTTCCCTCTGGGGCCAACGTCCTGACTTTC.

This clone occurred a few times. The CDR3 DNA follows: TGTGCCAGCAAGGGACAGGCATTAGGTGGCTACACCTTC. It codes for CASKGQALGGYTF. The chain recombines TRBV28 with TRBJ1-2, with 8 bases fitting TRBD1. V was pared by 7 bases and J by 7 bases, with 8 bases of the junction left unmatched. The length of the CDR3 is 13 residues. CDR1 MDHEN and CDR2 SYDVKM come from the germline V gene.